This TCR beta chain was found in a study of radiotherapy plus CTLA-4 blockade in lung cancer. At the level of the study: 18% of patients responded objectively, and approximately 31% achieved disease control. Points from the study as a whole: Some TCR clones had been derived from tumors. These clones expanded in peripheral blood after radiotherapy plus ipilimumab. Response, reportedly, was best predicted by interferon-beta along with early blood T cell clone dynamics.

The assay was immunoSEQ multiplex PCR, and TCRdb's table has in-frame clones only and misses some. The data show approximately 83,000 clones, with under 80% seen just once and under 5% held by the top ten. CDR1 and CDR2 from the germline V gene are LNHDA and SQIVND (reference sequence). This CDR3 has 15 residues. Trimming at V came to 3 bases and at J to 2 bases, leaving 3 bases not matched to a gene. Remarks on this clone: The antigen remains unidentified.

The chain employs TRBV19 and TRBJ1-5, with 8 bases that match TRBD1. The sequence was collected from a human donor with non-small cell lung cancer who had a partial response to radiotherapy plus ipilimumab. Some clones in this sample may be carry-over from other donors' samples. The source material was peripheral blood, sampled from a patient treated with radiotherapy plus ipilimumab. The DNA of the CDR3 is TGTGCCAGTAGTATGGGGGGACAGGGCAATCAGCCCCAGCATTTT. Its protein product is CASSMGGQGNQPQHF.